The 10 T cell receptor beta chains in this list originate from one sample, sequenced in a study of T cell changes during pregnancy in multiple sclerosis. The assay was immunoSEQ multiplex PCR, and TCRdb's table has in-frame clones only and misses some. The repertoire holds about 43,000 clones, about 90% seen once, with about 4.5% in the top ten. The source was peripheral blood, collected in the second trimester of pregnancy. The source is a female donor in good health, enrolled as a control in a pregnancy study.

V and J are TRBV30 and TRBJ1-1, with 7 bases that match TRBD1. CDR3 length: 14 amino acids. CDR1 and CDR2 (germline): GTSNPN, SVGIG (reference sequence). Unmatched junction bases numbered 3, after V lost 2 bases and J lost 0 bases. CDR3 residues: CAWSLDRVNTEAFF. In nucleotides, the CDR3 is TGTGCCTGGAGTCTCGACAGGGTGAACACTGAAGCTTTCTTT.

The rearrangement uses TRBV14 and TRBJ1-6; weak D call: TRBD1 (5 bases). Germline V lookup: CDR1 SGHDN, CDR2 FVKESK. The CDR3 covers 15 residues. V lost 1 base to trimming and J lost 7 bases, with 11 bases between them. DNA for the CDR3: TGTGCCAGCAGCCAAGGGACCGGGGGGAATTCACCCCTCCACTTT. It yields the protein CASSQGTGGNSPLHF. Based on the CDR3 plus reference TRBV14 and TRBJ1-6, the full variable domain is EAGVTQFPSHSVIEKGQTVTLRCDPISGHDNLYWYRRVMGKEIKFLLHFVKESKQDESGMPNNRFLAERTGGTYSTLKVQPAELEDSGVYFCASSQGTGGNSPLHFGNGTRLTVT.

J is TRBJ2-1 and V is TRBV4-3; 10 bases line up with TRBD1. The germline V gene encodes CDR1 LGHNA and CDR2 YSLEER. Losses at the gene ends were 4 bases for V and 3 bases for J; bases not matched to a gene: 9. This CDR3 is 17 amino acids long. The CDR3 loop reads CASSPITDRGYYNEQFF. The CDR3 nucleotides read TGCGCCAGCAGCCCAATCACGGACAGGGGGTACTACAATGAGCAGTTCTTC.

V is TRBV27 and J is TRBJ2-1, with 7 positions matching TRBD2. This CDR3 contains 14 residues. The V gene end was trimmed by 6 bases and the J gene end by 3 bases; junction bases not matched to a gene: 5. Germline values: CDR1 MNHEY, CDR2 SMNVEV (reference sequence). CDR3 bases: TGTGCCAGCAGCCCCCTAGCGGACTACAATGAGCAGTTCTTC. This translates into CASSPLADYNEQFF.

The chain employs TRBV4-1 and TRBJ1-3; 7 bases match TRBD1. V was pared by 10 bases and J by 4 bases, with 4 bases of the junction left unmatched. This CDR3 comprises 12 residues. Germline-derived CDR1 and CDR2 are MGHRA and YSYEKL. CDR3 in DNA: TGCGCCACTGGGACAGCAGGAAACACCATATATTTT. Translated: CATGTAGNTIYF.

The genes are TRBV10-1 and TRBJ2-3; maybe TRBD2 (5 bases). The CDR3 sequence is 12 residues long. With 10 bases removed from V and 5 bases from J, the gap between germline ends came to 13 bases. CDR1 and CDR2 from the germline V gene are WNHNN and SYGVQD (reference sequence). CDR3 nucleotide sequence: TGCGCCACAAGCGGCGGTAGAGATACGCAGTATTTT. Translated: CATSGGRDTQYF.

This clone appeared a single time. The CDR3 sequence is CASSFGSTDTQYF. CDR3 nucleotides: TGTGCCAGCAGCTTCGGGAGCACAGATACGCAGTATTTT. This rearrangement joins TRBV7-2 to TRBJ2-3, with unresolved D. The V end lost 3 bases, the J end lost 0 bases, and 4 bases lay between the germline ends. Per germline, CDR1 SGHTA and CDR2 FQGNSA. The length of the CDR3 is 13 residues.

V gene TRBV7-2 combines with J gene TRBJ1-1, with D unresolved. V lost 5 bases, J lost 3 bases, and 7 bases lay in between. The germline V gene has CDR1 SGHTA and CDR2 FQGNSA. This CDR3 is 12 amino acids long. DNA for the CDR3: TGTGCCAGCAGCCGATCGGACACTGAAGCTTTCTTT. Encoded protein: CASSRSDTEAFF. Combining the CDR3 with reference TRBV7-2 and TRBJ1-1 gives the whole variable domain GAGVSQSPSNKVTEKGKDVELRCDPISGHTALYWYRQSLGQGLEFLIYFQGNSAPDKSGLPSDRFSAERTGGSVSTLTIQRTQQEDSAVYLCASSRSDTEAFFGQGTRLTVV.

This CDR3 is CASGEQRGGLPGELFF. The CDR3 nucleotides are TGTGCCAGCGGGGAACAGCGGGGGGGCCTCCCCGGGGAGCTGTTTTTT. The V gene is TRBV9, the J gene TRBJ2-2; 10 bases are shared with TRBD2. V shed 7 bases, J shed 6 bases, and the junction held 12 bases outside the gene matches. The CDR3 covers 16 residues. Germline V gene data show CDR1 as SGDLS and CDR2 as YYNGEE.

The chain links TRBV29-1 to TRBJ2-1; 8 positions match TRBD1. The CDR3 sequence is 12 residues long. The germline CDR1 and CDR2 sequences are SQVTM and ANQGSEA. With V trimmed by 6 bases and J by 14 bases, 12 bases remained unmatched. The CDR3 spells CSVIKQGDLKFF. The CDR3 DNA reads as TGCAGCGTAATCAAACAGGGGGACTTGAAGTTCTTC.